This passage covers 10 T cell receptor beta chains from one sample sequenced in a study of CD8+CD57+ T cells in acquired aplastic anemia (dated by TCRdb to between 2017 and 2018). The sequencer listed for this sample is Illumina HiSeq 2000. Genomic DNA served as template for TCR beta VDJ combination and CDR3 sequence profiling. TCRdb reprocessed the public reads (quality trimming at Q25 with fastp, clone calling with MiXCR) and kept in-frame beta chains. Every entry covers one CDR3 protein and lists the most common genes and DNA from its rows. The sample table contains roughly 200,000 distinct CDR3 sequences; only one count was recorded for 65% of them. The ten largest clones take up under 60% of the sample. Flow cytometry had shown CD8+CD57+ cell expansion in the patients selected for sequencing. Sequenced material: sorted CD4+, CD8+, or CD8+CD57+ T cells (not recorded which) from PBMCs. Receptor source: a human donor with aplastic anemia.

The chain links TRBV7-9 to TRBJ2-7; a weak D match, TRBD1 (5 bases). Germline V gives CDR1 SEHNR, CDR2 FQNEAQ (reference sequence). The CDR3 contains 14 residues. Trimming shortened V by 3 bases and J by 0 bases, and 9 bases separated the two germline ends. CDR3 in amino acids: CASSLAGPSYEQYF. The CDR3 bases are TGTGCCAGCAGCTTGGCAGGGCCCTCCTACGAGCAGTACTTC.

The chain has TRBV19 and TRBJ2-1, with 11 bases aligning to TRBD2. The CDR3 is 15 residues long. From germline, CDR1 is LNHDA and CDR2 SQIVND (reference sequence). V trimming: 5 bases; J trimming: 2 bases; junction bases outside the gene matches: 2. CDR3 nucleotides: TGTGCCAGTAGTGTAGCGGGAGGGCCCTACAATGAGCAGTTCTTC. Its translation is CASSVAGGPYNEQFF.

This sequence joins TRBV7-2 and TRBJ2-5; 10 bases line up with TRBD1. The CDR3 is made up of 17 amino acids. With 1 base clipped from V and 9 bases from J, the junction kept 14 bases outside the gene matches. Germline values: CDR1 SGHTA, CDR2 FQGNSA. This CDR3 reads CASSLGFPGQGPSAQYF. The CDR3, as DNA: TGTGCCAGCAGCTTAGGGTTTCCGGGACAGGGGCCGTCAGCCCAGTACTTC. The full variable domain, rest sourced from reference TRBV7-2 and TRBJ2-5, is GAGVSQSPSNKVTEKGKDVELRCDPISGHTALYWYRQSLGQGLEFLIYFQGNSAPDKSGLPSDRFSAERTGGSVSTLTIQRTQQEDSAVYLCASSLGFPGQGPSAQYFGPGTRLLVL.

The table lists this clonotype with many counts. The DNA is omitted, as the CDR3 cannot be located on it reliably, and the CDR3 follows TCRdb's listing. The rearrangement links TRBV20-1 to TRBJ2-7; the table calls TRBD1, which could not be checked here. Looked up from germline, CDR1 is DFQATT and CDR2 is SNEGSKA (reference sequence). The CDR3 has 15 residues if both end residues are counted. CDR3 residues: CSARDDFGAGYEQHF.

This chain links TRBV7-2 with TRBJ2-5; D remains ambiguous. V lost 3 bases and J lost 5, with 16 bases in between. The CDR3 contains 15 residues. In germline, CDR1 is SGHTA, CDR2 FQGNSA. Written as DNA, the CDR3 is TGTGCCAGCAGCTTGCAGTCAGGCCTGGCGGAGACCCAGTACTTC. Translated: CASSLQSGLAETQYF.

The chain couples TRBV10-3 to TRBJ1-4, with unresolved D. Germline V CDR1 and CDR2: ENHRY, SYGVKD. Between the trimmed V and J ends, which lost 3 bases and 0 bases, there was a span of 8 bases. The CDR3 extends over 15 amino acids. The CDR3 loop is CAISENIATNEKLFF. The CDR3, as DNA: TGTGCCATCAGTGAAAACATTGCAACTAATGAAAAACTGTTTTTT.

The chain recombines TRBV19 with TRBJ2-1; 7 nucleotides line up with TRBD1. From germline, CDR1 is LNHDA and CDR2 SQIVND (reference sequence). CDR3 length: 13 residues. V was clipped by 5 bases and J by 5 bases; unmatched bases: 3. CDR3 sequence (DNA): TGTGCCAGTAGTGGGACAGTCAACAATGAGCAGTTCTTC. Its translation: CASSGTVNNEQFF.

This clonotype was seen a few times. Germline and junction disagree at one end, which may indicate a read error. V usage is TRBV7-7 and J usage is TRBJ2-5; D remains unclear. The CDR3 length is 8 residues. Germline CDR1 and CDR2: SSHAT and FNYEAQ (reference sequence). Here the CDR3 reads CASNPRSF. The CDR3 DNA sequence: TGTGCCAGCAACCCGCGGTCCTTC.

This clonotype was recorded many times. The chain employs TRBV24-1 and TRBJ2-5, with a tentative D call TRBD2 (6 bases). Germline V lookup: CDR1 KGHDR, CDR2 SFDVKD. V was clipped by 9 bases and J by 5 bases, with 15 bases between them. The CDR3 is 13 residues long. CDR3 amino acids: CATRRGPAETQYF. The CDR3 nucleotides read TGTGCCACCCGGAGGGGTCCAGCCGAGACCCAGTACTTC.

In this sample, this clonotype turned up many times. J is TRBJ2-3 and V is TRBV10-3, with D unclear. With 11 bases removed from V and 2 bases from J, the gap between germline ends came to 14 bases. The CDR3 length is 13 residues. CDR1 is ENHRY and CDR2 is SYGVKD in the germline V gene. CDR3 bases: TGTGCCCCCCAAGGGCAAAACACAGATACGCAGTATTTT. Protein product: CAPQGQNTDTQYF.